This T cell receptor (beta chain) is from a study of T cells in Graves' hyperthyroidism and ophthalmopathy. V lost 5 bases and J lost 5; bases outside the gene matches: 13. Germline CDR1 and CDR2: SGHTA and FQGNSA. The CDR3 has 16 amino acids. Amplification targeted TCR beta CDR3 regions from RNA transcripts. Initially, a first-round RT-PCR of the TCR CDR3 employed the HTBI primer set. Via MiXCR, TCRdb re-called the multiplex PCR reads, giving one row per CDR3 protein. The table lists around 580,000 distinct CDR3 sequences, approximately 15% of them singletons, with 18% in the top ten. The sequence was collected from a woman aged 18-30 years with Graves' hyperthyroidism. The sample taken for sequencing was blood. The chain is built from TRBV7-2 and TRBJ2-5; 8 bases align to TRBD2. The CDR3 bases are TGTGCCAGCAGCAAGTTAGTCGGGGGGGCCCGGGAGACCCAGTACTTC. The encoded protein is CASSKLVGGARETQYF.